Listed below are T cell receptor beta chains from one sample, sequenced in a study of T cell responses to AZD1222 COVID-19 vaccine. The data were produced by immunoSEQ multiplex PCR, yet TCRdb's version contains in-frame clones alone and is incomplete. The data show 95,000 to 110,000 clones, roughly 90% seen once. The sample was peripheral blood, taken on day 0 of AZD1222 vaccination. These receptors were taken from an adult in good health. The CDR3 runs from the conserved cysteine through the conserved F or W. A D gene is named only where the DNA matches it firmly. Clone size, where shown, is once, few, many, or a class for clones that have expanded.

d_call	v_call	j_call	clone_size	cdr3_aa	cdr3_nt
TRBD1	TRBV2	TRBJ1-1	NA	CASSSQGGTEAFF	TGTGCCAGCAGTTCACAGGGGGGCACTGAAGCTTTCTTT
NA	TRBV20-1	TRBJ2-2	NA	CSASGLAYGELFF	TGCAGTGCTAGTGGCCTAGCGTACGGGGAGCTGTTTTTT
NA	TRBV4-1	TRBJ1-2	once	CASSQEMGWRGYTF	TGCGCCAGCAGCCAAGAAATGGGTTGGAGGGGCTACACCTTC
NA	TRBV19	TRBJ2-7	once	CASSIGHRAGEQYF	TGTGCCAGTAGTATCGGGCACAGGGCGGGCGAGCAGTACTTC
TRBD1	TRBV7-2	TRBJ2-7	NA	CASSSGQFEQYF	TGTGCCAGCAGCTCGGGACAGTTCGAGCAGTACTTC
NA	TRBV5-1	TRBJ2-5	NA	CASGRGLYETQYF	TGCGCCAGCGGTAGGGGGTTATACGAGACCCAGTACTTC
NA	TRBV10-1	TRBJ2-1	NA	CASSEGGRGGHNEQFF	TGCGCCAGCAGTGAAGGCGGCAGGGGTGGCCACAATGAGCAGTTCTTC
NA	TRBV10-3	TRBJ2-1	NA	CASLESSYNEQFF	TGTGCCTCGCTAGAAAGCTCCTACAATGAGCAGTTCTTC
TRBD1	TRBV7-2	TRBJ2-5	NA	CASSPRGTGAGAQYF	TGTGCCAGCAGCCCGCGAGGGACAGGGGCAGGGGCCCAGTACTTC
NA	TRBV7-2	TRBJ1-4	NA	CASSLEGTTNEKLFF	TGTGCCAGCAGCTTAGAGGGCACAACTAATGAAAAACTGTTTTTT
NA	TRBV6-5	TRBJ2-7	NA	CASSPPYFSSYEQYF	TGTGCCAGCAGTCCGCCCTATTTCAGCTCCTACGAGCAGTACTTC
NA	TRBV7-6	TRBJ1-1	NA	CASSRTRGSVEAFF	TGTGCCAGCAGCCGGACCAGGGGAAGTGTGGAAGCTTTCTTT
TRBD2	TRBV30	TRBJ2-7	NA	CAWSVGGASYEQYF	TGTGCCTGGAGTGTCGGGGGGGCTTCTTACGAGCAGTACTTC
NA	TRBV6-5	TRBJ2-7	NA	CASSYQDGSYEQYF	TGTGCCAGCAGTTACCAGGACGGATCTTACGAGCAGTACTTC
NA	TRBV25-1	TRBJ2-3	NA	CASSVTDTQYF	TGTGCCAGCAGTGTCACAGATACGCAGTATTTT
NA	TRBV6-6	TRBJ2-5	NA	CASSYVGGGQETQYF	TGTGCCAGCAGTTACGTGGGAGGGGGCCAAGAGACCCAGTACTTC
NA	TRBV30	TRBJ2-7	NA	CAWSPPPRLSVTYEQYF	TGTGCCTGGAGCCCCCCACCTCGGCTTTCGGTAACCTACGAGCAGTACTTC
NA	TRBV28	TRBJ2-1	NA	CASSLYQSPAGGVFEQFF	TGTGCCAGCAGTTTATACCAGAGTCCAGCGGGCGGTGTGTTTGAGCAGTTCTTC
NA	TRBV5-4	TRBJ1-6	NA	CASSQPGQLSPLHF	TGTGCCAGCAGCCAACCGGGACAACTGTCACCCCTCCACTTT
NA	TRBV4-3	TRBJ1-2	NA	CASSQVGREDYGYTF	TGCGCCAGCAGCCAAGTGGGAAGGGAGGACTATGGCTACACCTTC
NA	TRBV27	TRBJ1-5	NA	CASSLGPNQPQHF	TGTGCCAGCAGTTTAGGCCCAAATCAGCCCCAGCATTTT
NA	TRBV5-6	TRBJ1-4	NA	CASSLARGPNEKLFF	TGTGCCAGCAGCTTGGCCAGGGGCCCTAATGAAAAACTGTTTTTT
NA	TRBV6-2/TRBV6-3	TRBJ2-7	NA	CASSLGTEPYEQYF	TGTGCCAGCAGTTTGGGAACAGAACCCTACGAGCAGTACTTC
TRBD2	TRBV7-8	TRBJ2-5	NA	CASSPIAGGPETQYF	TGTGCCAGCAGCCCAATAGCGGGGGGGCCGGAGACCCAGTACTTC
NA	TRBV11-3	TRBJ1-2	NA	CASRLSISGVDGYTF	TGTGCCAGCAGGTTATCCATTTCCGGAGTCGATGGCTACACCTTC
NA	TRBV19	TRBJ2-7	once	CASSMRGSSSYEQYF	TGTGCCAGTAGTATGAGAGGTTCCTCCTCCTACGAGCAGTACTTC
NA	TRBV5-1	TRBJ2-7	NA	CASSSTGLPASYEQYF	TGCGCCAGCAGCTCAACAGGACTCCCTGCCTCCTACGAGCAGTACTTC
NA	TRBV6-5	TRBJ1-2	NA	CASSSLRPYYTF	TGTGCCAGCAGTTCTCTCAGGCCCTACTACACCTTC
NA	TRBV11-2	TRBJ1-2	NA	CASSLGGGYGYTF	TGTGCCAGCAGCTTAGGGGGGGGTTATGGCTACACCTTC
NA	TRBV2	TRBJ2-1	NA	CASSAGTPYNEQFF	TGTGCCAGCAGTGCGGGAACCCCCTACAATGAGCAGTTCTTC
NA	TRBV10-3	TRBJ1-6	NA	CAISAGQHNSPLHF	TGTGCCATCAGTGCAGGACAGCACAATTCACCCCTCCACTTT
TRBD1	TRBV2	TRBJ1-4	NA	CASLDRGGEKLFF	TGTGCCAGTCTTGACAGGGGTGGGGAAAAACTGTTTTTT
NA	TRBV19	TRBJ1-1	NA	CASFLNTEAFF	TGTGCCAGTTTTTTGAACACTGAAGCTTTCTTT
NA	TRBV2	TRBJ2-5	NA	CASSEGAAGSKTQYF	TGTGCCAGCTCCGAAGGGGCGGCGGGGTCGAAGACCCAGTACTTC
NA	TRBV4-1	TRBJ2-7	NA	CASSQGQTSSYEQYF	TGCGCCAGCAGCCAGGGACAGACTAGCTCCTACGAGCAGTACTTC
TRBD1	TRBV9	TRBJ1-5	NA	CASSGAGTGIGQPQHF	TGTGCCAGCAGCGGTGCCGGGACAGGGATCGGTCAGCCCCAGCATTTT